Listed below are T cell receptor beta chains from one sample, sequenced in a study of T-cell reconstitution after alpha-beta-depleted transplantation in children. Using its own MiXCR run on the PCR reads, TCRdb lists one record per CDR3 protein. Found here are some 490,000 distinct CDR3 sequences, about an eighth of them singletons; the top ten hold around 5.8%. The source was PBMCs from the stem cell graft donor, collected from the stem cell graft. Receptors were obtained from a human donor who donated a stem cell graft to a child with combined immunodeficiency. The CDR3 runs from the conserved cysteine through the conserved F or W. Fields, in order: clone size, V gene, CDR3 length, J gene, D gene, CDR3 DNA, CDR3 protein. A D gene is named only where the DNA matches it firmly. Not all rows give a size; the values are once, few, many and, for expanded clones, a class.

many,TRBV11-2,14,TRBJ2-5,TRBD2,TGTGCCAGCAGTTCCGGACTAGCGGGGGAGACCCAGTACTTC,CASSSGLAGETQYF
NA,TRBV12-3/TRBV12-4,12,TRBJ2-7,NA,TGTGCCAGCAGTTTAGGCTCTTATAGGCCCCACTTC,CASSLGSYRPHF
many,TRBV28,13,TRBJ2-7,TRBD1,TGTGCCAGCAAGACAGGGACACCCTACGAGCAGTACTTC,CASKTGTPYEQYF
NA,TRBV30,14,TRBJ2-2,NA,TGTGCCTGGAGAGTCAGTATTAATACCGGGGAGCTGTTTTTT,CAWRVSINTGELFF
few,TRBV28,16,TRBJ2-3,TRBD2,TGTGCCAGCAGTTTATTCGCGGGGGGCCAAACAGATACGCAGTATTTT,CASSLFAGGQTDTQYF
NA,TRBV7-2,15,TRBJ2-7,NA,TGTGCCAGCAGCCGGCAGGGGGGTAGCTCCTACGAGCAGTACTTC,CASSRQGGSSYEQYF
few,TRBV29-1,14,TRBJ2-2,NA,TGCAGCGTAGTGACAGGATTAAACACCGGGGAGCTGTTTTTT,CSVVTGLNTGELFF
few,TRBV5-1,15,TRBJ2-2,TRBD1,TGCGCCAGCACACGGGACAGCGCGAACACCGGGGAGCTGTTTTTT,CASTRDSANTGELFF
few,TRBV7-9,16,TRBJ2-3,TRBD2,TGTGCCAGCAGCCGACTAGCGGGAGGGGACACAGATACGCAGTATTTT,CASSRLAGGDTDTQYF
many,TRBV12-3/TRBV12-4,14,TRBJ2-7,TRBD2,TGTGCCAGCAGTGGGACTAGCGGGAGCTACGAGCAGTACTTC,CASSGTSGSYEQYF
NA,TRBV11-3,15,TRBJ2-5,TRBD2,TGTGCCAGCAGCCGACGACTAGCGGAACAAGAGACCCAGTACTTC,CASSRRLAEQETQYF
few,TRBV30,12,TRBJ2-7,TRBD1,TGTGCCGGCATCAGGGGGAGCTACGAGCAGTACTTC,CAGIRGSYEQYF
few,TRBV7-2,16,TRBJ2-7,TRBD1,TGTGCCAGCAGCTTAGCCGACCGGGACAGCCCCTACGAGCAGTACTTC,CASSLADRDSPYEQYF
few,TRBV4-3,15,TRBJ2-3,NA,TGCGCCAGCAGCCAAGCTCGCGGTAGCACAGATACGCAGTATTTT,CASSQARGSTDTQYF
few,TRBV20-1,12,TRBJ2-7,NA,TGCAGTGCTAGATCCCCTCTATCTGAGCAGTACTTC,CSARSPLSEQYF
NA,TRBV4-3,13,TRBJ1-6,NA,TGCGCCAGCAGCCAAGATCGACCTAAACCCCTCCACTTT,CASSQDRPKPLHF
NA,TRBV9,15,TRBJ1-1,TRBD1,TGTGCCAGCAGCGCCCCACAGGGGGAGAACACTGAAGCTTTCTTT,CASSAPQGENTEAFF
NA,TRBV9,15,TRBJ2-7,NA,TGTGCCAGCAGCGTTTCAGGGACGGGCTCCAACGAGCAGTACTTC,CASSVSGTGSNEQYF
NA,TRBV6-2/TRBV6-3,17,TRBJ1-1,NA,TGTGCCAGCAGTTACCCCTTCTCCGGACAGCCGAACACTGAAGCTTTCTTT,CASSYPFSGQPNTEAFF
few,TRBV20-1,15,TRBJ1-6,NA,TGCAGTGCTATGGGCATTGGCTCCTATAATTCACCCCTCCACTTT,CSAMGIGSYNSPLHF
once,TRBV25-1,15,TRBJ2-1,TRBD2,TGTGCCAGCGCCCCCCGGAGCGGGAGGGCAAATGAGCAGTTCTTC,CASAPRSGRANEQFF
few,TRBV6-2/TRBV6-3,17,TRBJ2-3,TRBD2,TGTGCCAGCAGGATCGACGGGACTAAGCGGGCGCTGGGAGGGCAGTATTTT,CASRIDGTKRALGGQYF
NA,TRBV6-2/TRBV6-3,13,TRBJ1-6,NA,TGTGCCAGCAGTTACTCGACGACCTCACCCCTCCACTTT,CASSYSTTSPLHF
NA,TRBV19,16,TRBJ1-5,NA,TGTGCCAGTAGTATAGGATCGTCGGTAGGGAATCAGCCCCAGCATTTT,CASSIGSSVGNQPQHF
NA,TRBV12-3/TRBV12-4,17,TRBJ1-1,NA,TGTGCCAGCGGTCACACAACCAAAGGGGGTACAGGGACTGAAGCTTTCTTT,CASGHTTKGGTGTEAFF
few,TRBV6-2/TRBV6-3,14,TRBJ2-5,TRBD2,TGTGCCAGCAAACCCGCGGGCGGGGGAGAGACCCAGTACTTC,CASKPAGGGETQYF
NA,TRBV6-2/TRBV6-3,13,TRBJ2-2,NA,TGTGCCAGCGGCAACGTGGGGACCGGGGAGCTGTTTTTT,CASGNVGTGELFF
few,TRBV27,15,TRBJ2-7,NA,TGTGCCAGCACCCCAGGGGTAGCGGCACCAGGTGAGCAGTACTTC,CASTPGVAAPGEQYF
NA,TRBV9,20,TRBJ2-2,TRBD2,TGTGCCAGCAGGGCAGCCCCGGGACTAGCGGGGGCGTCGGGCACCGGGGAGCTGTTTTTT,CASRAAPGLAGASGTGELFF
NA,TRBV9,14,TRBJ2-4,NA,TGTGCCAGCAGCGGTGGACAGTTCAAAAACATTCAGTACTTC,CASSGGQFKNIQYF
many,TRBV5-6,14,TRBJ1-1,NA,TGTGCCAGCAGCTCTAAAGGGGCAAACACTGAAGCTTTCTTT,CASSSKGANTEAFF
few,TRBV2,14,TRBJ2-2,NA,TGTGCCAGCAAATGGGCAGAGAACACCGGGGAGCTGTTTTTT,CASKWAENTGELFF
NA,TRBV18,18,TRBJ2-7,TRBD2,TGTGCCAGCTCACCACCCATTGGACTAGCGGGAGTCTCCTACGAGCAGTACTTC,CASSPPIGLAGVSYEQYF
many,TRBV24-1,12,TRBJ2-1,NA,TGTGCCACCAGTGTCAGGGGATATGAGCAGTTCTTC,CATSVRGYEQFF
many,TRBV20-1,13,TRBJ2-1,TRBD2,TGCAGTAGACTAGCGGGAGACTACAATGAGCAGTTCTTC,CSRLAGDYNEQFF
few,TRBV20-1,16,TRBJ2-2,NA,TGCAGTGCTAGAGTGAGGGACGGAGCGAACACCGGGGAGCTGTTTTTT,CSARVRDGANTGELFF
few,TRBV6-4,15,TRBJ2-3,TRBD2,TGTGCCAGCAGTGACAGGGCGGGAGGGACAGATACGCAGTATTTT,CASSDRAGGTDTQYF
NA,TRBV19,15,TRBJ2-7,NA,TGTGCCAGTACAAATGGAGGCTCGTCCGGCTACGAGCAGTACTTC,CASTNGGSSGYEQYF
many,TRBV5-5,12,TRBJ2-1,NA,TGTGCCAGCAGTCAAGACGGTCCCCGGCAGTTCTTC,CASSQDGPRQFF
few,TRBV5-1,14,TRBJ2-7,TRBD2,TGCGCCAGCATGGAGACTAGCGGCTCCTACGAGCAGTACTTC,CASMETSGSYEQYF
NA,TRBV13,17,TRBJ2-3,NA,TGTACCAGTAGAATCCGGTCGAGAGGGGGTCGCACAGATACGCAGTATTTT,CTSRIRSRGGRTDTQYF